The rows below give T cell receptor beta chains drawn from one sample of a study of cytomegalovirus exposure and HLA in healthy donors. The data were produced by immunoSEQ multiplex PCR, yet TCRdb's version contains in-frame clones alone and is incomplete. The table records roughly 180,000 clones, about four fifths of them present only once. What was sequenced was PBMCs. The receptors were sampled from a girl aged 5 to 17 in good health and CMV-seropositive. The CDR3 runs from the conserved cysteine through the conserved F or W. A D gene is named only where the DNA matches it firmly. A row's size may be missing; if present it is once, few, many or a size class.

TRBD2	TRBV19	NA	TRBJ2-3	CASTSMGGYTDTQYF	TGTGCCAGTACCTCGATGGGGGGGTACACAGATACGCAGTATTTT
TRBD2	TRBV10-3	NA	TRBJ2-5	CAISTSGGQETQYF	TGTGCCATCAGTACTAGCGGGGGACAAGAGACCCAGTACTTC
TRBD1	TRBV19	NA	TRBJ1-5	CASSIEGQPNQPQHF	TGTGCCAGTAGTATAGAGGGACAGCCCAATCAGCCCCAGCATTTT
TRBD1	TRBV5-1	NA	TRBJ2-2	CASSLAGGEYNTGELFF	TGCGCCAGCAGCTTGGCAGGGGGCGAGTATAACACCGGGGAGCTGTTTTTT
TRBD1	TRBV5-5	NA	TRBJ2-7	CASSFGTGAYEQYF	TGTGCCAGCAGCTTTGGGACAGGTGCCTACGAGCAGTACTTC
TRBD1	TRBV7-2	few	TRBJ1-2	CASRAGTGGPGASGYTF	TGTGCCAGCAGGGCCGGGACAGGGGGCCCCGGGGCGTCTGGCTACACCTTC
TRBD1	TRBV5-1	NA	TRBJ1-3	CASSTDRGYGNTIYF	TGCGCCAGCAGCACAGACAGGGGATACGGAAACACCATATATTTT
TRBD2	TRBV10-1	NA	TRBJ2-1	CASSRTSGGARNEQFF	TGCGCCAGCAGTCGTACTAGCGGGGGGGCTCGAAATGAGCAGTTCTTC
TRBD1	TRBV6-4	few	TRBJ1-2	CASSDPRGHWGYTF	TGTGCCAGCAGTGACCCGAGGGGGCACTGGGGCTACACCTTC
NA	TRBV15	NA	TRBJ2-7	CATSRDYGGISLVEQYF	TGTGCCACCAGCAGAGATTATGGCGGGATCAGTTTAGTGGAGCAGTACTTC
NA	TRBV7-9	once	TRBJ2-1	CASSSIDWKNEQFF	TGTGCCAGCAGCTCCATCGACTGGAAGAATGAGCAGTTCTTC
TRBD2	TRBV4-3	NA	TRBJ2-1	CASSQDWGGSSYNEQFF	TGCGCCAGCAGCCAAGATTGGGGGGGTAGCTCCTACAATGAGCAGTTCTTC
TRBD2	TRBV7-7	NA	TRBJ2-2	CASSLTSGTGELFF	TGTGCCAGCAGCTTAACTAGCGGAACCGGGGAGCTGTTTTTT
TRBD1	TRBV7-9	NA	TRBJ2-5	CASSGRPGQGSETQYF	TGTGCCAGCAGCGGGCGTCCGGGACAGGGGTCGGAGACCCAGTACTTC
TRBD1	TRBV27	NA	TRBJ2-1	CASSMGQGATNEQFF	TGTGCCAGCAGTATGGGACAGGGGGCTACCAATGAGCAGTTCTTC
NA	TRBV11-2	NA	TRBJ1-6	CASSFREAPLHF	TGTGCCAGCAGCTTTAGAGAGGCACCCCTCCACTTT
NA	TRBV30	NA	TRBJ2-2	CAWSARAAGELFF	TGTGCCTGGAGTGCGAGGGCAGCCGGGGAGCTGTTTTTT
TRBD2	TRBV6-1	NA	TRBJ2-1	CASSASGGVNEQFF	TGTGCCAGCAGTGCTAGCGGGGGGGTCAATGAGCAGTTCTTC
NA	TRBV7-2	once	TRBJ1-5	CASSLAVRDTQHF	TGTGCCAGCAGCTTAGCTGTGAGGGACACCCAGCATTTT
TRBD2	TRBV2	NA	TRBJ2-1	CAGTSEWAYNEQFF	TGTGCCGGAACTAGCGAGTGGGCCTACAATGAGCAGTTCTTC
TRBD2	TRBV11-3	NA	TRBJ2-2	CASSRGVRELFF	TGTGCCAGCAGCCGGGGGGTCCGGGAGCTGTTTTTT
NA	TRBV21-1	NA	TRBJ1-6	CASSKHPGSSYNSPLHF	TGTGCCAGCAGCAAACACCCAGGCAGCTCCTATAATTCACCCCTCCACTTT
NA	TRBV5-5	NA	TRBJ2-7	CASSLEAGYEQYF	TGTGCCAGCAGCTTGGAAGCGGGCTACGAGCAGTACTTC
NA	TRBV7-2	NA	TRBJ1-3	CASSLPRAGNTIYF	TGTGCCAGCAGCTTACCCAGGGCTGGAAACACCATATATTTT
TRBD2	TRBV4-3	NA	TRBJ2-5	CASSQGTSGYQETQYF	TGCGCCAGCAGCCAAGGCACTAGCGGGTACCAAGAGACCCAGTACTTC
TRBD1	TRBV11-2	NA	TRBJ1-1	CASSLGGGRGTEAFF	TGTGCCAGCAGCTTAGGAGGGGGCAGGGGCACTGAAGCTTTCTTT
NA	TRBV6-5	NA	TRBJ1-1	CASSWRGSAFF	TGTGCCAGCAGTTGGAGAGGGTCAGCTTTCTTT
NA	TRBV6-6	NA	TRBJ1-2	CASSYPTAFYGYTF	TGTGCCAGCAGTTACCCCACAGCCTTCTATGGCTACACCTTC
TRBD1	TRBV6-5	NA	TRBJ1-1	CASSYSRDSYTEAFF	TGTGCCAGCAGTTACTCACGGGACAGCTACACTGAAGCTTTCTTT
TRBD1	TRBV6-5	NA	TRBJ1-4	CASRGQGYNEKLFF	TGTGCCAGCAGGGGACAGGGGTATAATGAAAAACTGTTTTTT
NA	TRBV7-2	NA	TRBJ1-2	CASSLARTIYGYTF	TGTGCCAGCAGCCTGGCGCGGACAATCTATGGCTACACCTTC
TRBD1	TRBV7-8	once	TRBJ1-1	CASSYESGGTEAFF	TGTGCCAGCAGTTATGAATCAGGGGGCACTGAAGCTTTCTTT
NA	TRBV28	once	TRBJ2-2	CASFSGARFFTGELFF	TGTGCCAGCTTTTCAGGGGCGCGATTCTTCACCGGGGAGCTGTTTTTT
TRBD2	TRBV5-8	once	TRBJ2-1	CASSFEQGLELNEQFF	TGTGCCAGCAGCTTTGAACAGGGACTAGAGCTGAATGAGCAGTTCTTC
NA	TRBV9	few	TRBJ1-3	CASSSQPSGAGNTIYF	TGTGCCAGCAGCTCCCAACCCTCAGGGGCTGGAAACACCATATATTTT
NA	TRBV29-1	NA	TRBJ2-1	CSVGRQSYNEQFF	TGCAGCGTTGGGCGACAATCCTACAATGAGCAGTTCTTC
NA	TRBV7-2	NA	TRBJ2-5	CASSFEAPRAQYF	TGTGCCAGCAGCTTCGAGGCCCCGAGGGCCCAGTACTTC
NA	TRBV11-2	few	TRBJ2-4	CASSSRPGETNIQYF	TGTGCCAGCAGCTCGAGGCCAGGGGAAACAAACATTCAGTACTTC
TRBD2	TRBV7-2	NA	TRBJ2-1	CASRDTSGGADEQFF	TGTGCCAGCAGAGATACTAGCGGGGGGGCCGATGAGCAGTTCTTC
TRBD1	TRBV10-3	NA	TRBJ2-7	CAISQDRVSYEQYF	TGTGCCATCAGTCAGGACAGGGTATCCTACGAGCAGTACTTC
TRBD1	TRBV6-1	few	TRBJ2-7	CASEGGQGNYEQYF	TGTGCCAGCGAGGGGGGACAGGGAAACTACGAGCAGTACTTC
NA	TRBV5-1	NA	TRBJ2-3	CASSLGRGKDTQYF	TGCGCCAGCAGCTTGGGCAGGGGTAAAGATACGCAGTATTTT
TRBD2	TRBV10-2	NA	TRBJ2-7	CASRLAGGSYEQYF	TGCGCCAGCAGACTAGCGGGGGGTTCCTACGAGCAGTACTTC
TRBD1	TRBV5-5	NA	TRBJ2-7	CASSLPGQHYEQYF	TGTGCCAGCAGCCTCCCGGGACAGCACTACGAGCAGTACTTC
NA	TRBV10-2	NA	TRBJ1-1	CASSVLGSGTEAFF	TGCGCCAGCAGTGTATTGGGATCGGGGACTGAAGCTTTCTTT